One and the same sample provided the 4 T cell receptor beta chains below, sequenced in a study of blood T cell repertoires in COVID-19. Measured with immunoSEQ multiplex PCR; TCRdb has only the in-frame clones, and not every one. The sample shows tens of thousands of clones, roughly 80% of them seen only once. What was sequenced was peripheral blood. All receptors derive from a woman aged 55-70 years with acute or convalescent COVID-19.

J is TRBJ1-4 and V is TRBV3-1 (or the pseudogene TRBV3-2); 9 bases map to TRBD1. V lost 5 bases to trimming and J lost 10 bases; unmatched junction nucleotides: 2. Germline CDR1 and CDR2: LGHDT and YNNKEL (reference sequence). The CDR3 is 12 residues long. CDR3 DNA: TGTGCCAGCAGCGGACAGGGGCGAAAACTGTTTTTT. It codes for CASSGQGRKLFF.

The chain links TRBV6-5 to TRBJ1-5, with 11 bases fitting TRBD1. Per germline, CDR1 MNHEY and CDR2 SVGAGI. The CDR3 contains 15 residues. Trimming removed 8 bases from V and 2 bases from J; junction bases left unmatched: 5. This CDR3 reads CASWTGGTRNQPQHF. The CDR3 DNA reads as TGTGCCAGCTGGACAGGGGGCACCCGCAATCAGCCCCAGCATTTT.

This clone was recorded only once. The J gene is TRBJ2-7, the V gene TRBV11-2; tentative D call: TRBD2 (5 bases). The V gene's germline CDR1 is SGHAT and CDR2 FQNNGV. V lost 0 bases and J lost 7, with 16 bases in between. This CDR3 has 15 amino acids. Written as DNA, the CDR3 is TGTGCCAGCAGCTTAGAGCCCTCTGCAACGGGGGAGCAGTACTTC. Residues: CASSLEPSATGEQYF.

The chain carries TRBV5-1 and TRBJ1-4; 7 nucleotides align to TRBD1. Germline V gene data show CDR1 as SGHRS and CDR2 as YFSETQ. J lost 3 bases, V lost 0 bases, and 8 bases had no gene match. The CDR3 length is 17 residues. The CDR3 DNA is TGCGCCAGCAGCTTGGATCGCCGACAGGGAGCTAATGAAAAACTGTTTTTT. This sequence encodes CASSLDRRQGANEKLFF.